A selection of T cell receptor beta chains follows, all from one sample in a study of T cells in Graves' hyperthyroidism and ophthalmopathy. TCRdb itself ran the multiplex PCR reads through MiXCR, one entry per CDR3 protein. The sample has hundreds of thousands of distinct CDR3 sequences, 14% to 15% seen once. Sample: blood. The receptor set was obtained from a man in his late teens or twenties with Graves' ophthalmopathy. CDR3s include the opening cysteine and the closing phenylalanine or tryptophan. Each record gives: CDR3 protein, CDR3 DNA, clone size, V gene, D gene, J gene. The D gene is left open where the match is weak. Where a row states a size, it is once, few, many or the class of an expanded clone; other rows omit it.

CASKGQPNTEAFF,TGTGCCAGTAAGGGACAACCGAACACTGAAGCTTTCTTT,many,TRBV6-1,-,TRBJ1-1
CASSLVFQETQYF,TGTGCCAGCAGCTTGGTATTCCAAGAGACCCAGTACTTC,-,TRBV5-4,-,TRBJ2-5
CASSGPLGQDNSPLHF,TGTGCCAGCAGTGGCCCTTTGGGACAGGACAATTCACCCCTCCACTTT,-,TRBV2,TRBD1,TRBJ1-6
CASRTVFSPSDTQYF,TGTGCCAGCAGAACCGTTTTTAGCCCTTCCGATACGCAGTATTTT,-,TRBV5-8,-,TRBJ2-3
CASRRESNYGYTF,TGTGCCAGTAGAAGGGAGTCAAACTATGGCTACACCTTC,-,TRBV19,-,TRBJ1-2
CASSLSGGAYQPQHF,TGTGCCAGCAGTTTATCAGGGGGCGCGTATCAGCCCCAGCATTTT,-,TRBV12-3/TRBV12-4,TRBD1,TRBJ1-5
CSAKHGGMNTEAFF,TGCAGTGCTAAGCATGGGGGTATGAACACTGAAGCTTTCTTT,many,TRBV20-1,-,TRBJ1-1
CSVEEDGYEQYF,TGCAGCGTTGAAGAGGACGGTTACGAGCAGTACTTC,many,TRBV29-1,-,TRBJ2-7
CASTPTGRGEDNEQFF,TGTGCCAGCACCCCAACCGGGCGGGGGGAGGACAATGAGCAGTTCTTC,many,TRBV11-2,TRBD2,TRBJ2-1
CASSPRQESSYEQYF,TGTGCCAGCAGCCCTCGACAGGAGAGCTCCTACGAGCAGTACTTC,many,TRBV4-2,-,TRBJ2-7
CASSILAGGGNEQFF,TGCGCCAGCAGCATTCTAGCGGGAGGGGGTAATGAGCAGTTCTTC,-,TRBV5-1,TRBD2,TRBJ2-1
CASSYRGLTHSGANVLTF,TGTGCCAGCAGTTACCGGGGGCTGACCCACTCTGGGGCCAACGTCCTGACTTTC,-,TRBV6-2/TRBV6-3,-,TRBJ2-6
CASSVSINQPQHF,TGTGCCAGCAGCGTATCTATCAATCAGCCCCAGCATTTT,-,TRBV11-2,-,TRBJ1-5
CAQPPWAGGRGYTF,TGTGCCCAGCCCCCGTGGGCAGGGGGCCGTGGCTACACCTTC,-,TRBV30,TRBD1,TRBJ1-2
CSARPVGQGDGETQYF,TGCAGTGCTAGGCCCGTCGGACAGGGGGATGGAGAGACCCAGTACTTC,-,TRBV20-1,TRBD1,TRBJ2-5
CASSPLADRTYEQYF,TGTGCCAGCAGTCCGTTGGCGGACCGAACCTACGAGCAGTACTTC,many,TRBV6-1,-,TRBJ2-7
CASSQLAQLEYEQYF,TGTGCCAGCAGCCAATTAGCTCAACTCGAATACGAGCAGTACTTC,few,TRBV4-2,-,TRBJ2-7
CASSYSMTNRVHEQYF,TGTGCCAGCAGTTACTCCATGACAAACAGGGTACACGAGCAGTACTTC,-,TRBV6-6,-,TRBJ2-7
CASSLDQGGTSIQSEQFF,TGTGCCAGCAGCTTAGACCAGGGTGGGACTAGTATTCAGAGTGAGCAGTTCTTC,many,TRBV11-3,TRBD2,TRBJ2-1
CAGTSGKSTDTQYF,TGTGCCGGAACTAGCGGCAAGAGCACAGATACGCAGTATTTT,many,TRBV6-1,TRBD2,TRBJ2-3
CASSLADRDDTEAFF,TGTGCCAGCAGCTTGGCTGACAGGGATGACACTGAAGCTTTCTTT,-,TRBV5-6,TRBD1,TRBJ1-1
CASSGLAGGPEQYF,TGCGCCAGCAGCGGACTAGCGGGAGGGCCCGAGCAGTACTTC,-,TRBV10-2,TRBD2,TRBJ2-7
CAIRNGQLLNYGYTF,TGTGCCATCAGGAACGGACAGCTGCTAAACTATGGCTACACCTTC,many,TRBV10-3,-,TRBJ1-2
CASSYSALVGSGQPQHF,TGTGCCAGCAGTTACTCAGCCCTAGTGGGGAGCGGTCAGCCCCAGCATTTT,many,TRBV6-5,-,TRBJ1-5
CASSPRGSGGETQYF,TGTGCCAGCTCACCCCGGGGATCGGGTGGAGAGACCCAGTACTTC,many,TRBV18,-,TRBJ2-5
CSARDGQGLSQPQHF,TGCAGTGCTAGAGACGGGCAGGGGTTAAGTCAGCCCCAGCATTTT,-,TRBV20-1,-,TRBJ1-5
CASSPGYARLRNEQFF,TGTGCCAGCAGCCCTGGCTATGCGAGACTTCGAAATGAGCAGTTCTTC,many,TRBV7-9,-,TRBJ2-1
CSVGGLHWAEAFF,TGCAGCGTGGGCGGACTCCACTGGGCTGAAGCTTTCTTT,many,TRBV29-1,-,TRBJ1-1
CASSLLGLAGVNEQYF,TGCGCCAGCAGCCTACTGGGACTAGCGGGGGTCAACGAGCAGTACTTC,many,TRBV5-1,TRBD2,TRBJ2-7
CASSLETVITGELFF,TGCGCCAGCAGCTTGGAGACAGTGATCACCGGGGAGCTGTTTTTT,-,TRBV5-1,-,TRBJ2-2
CASSLYRGASSTDTQYF,TGTGCCAGCAGCTTATATAGGGGGGCCTCTAGCACAGATACGCAGTATTTT,many,TRBV7-8,-,TRBJ2-3
CASSGGTSGETQYF,TGTGCCAGCAGCGGCGGGACTAGCGGAGAGACCCAGTACTTC,many,TRBV5-5,TRBD2,TRBJ2-5
CAISESQGAGNTIYF,TGTGCCATCAGTGAGTCGCAGGGAGCTGGAAACACCATATATTTT,few,TRBV10-3,-,TRBJ1-3
CASSGPDRGEQYF,TGTGCCAGCAGCGGGCCGGACAGGGGCGAGCAGTACTTC,many,TRBV16,TRBD1,TRBJ2-7
CSAKRGPAPDTQYF,TGCAGTGCTAAGCGGGGCCCCGCGCCAGATACGCAGTATTTT,-,TRBV20-1,TRBD2,TRBJ2-3
CASSPQGAGAKNIQYF,TGTGCCAGCAGTCCCCAGGGGGCGGGGGCCAAAAACATTCAGTACTTC,few,TRBV6-2/TRBV6-3,TRBD1,TRBJ2-4
CASSLGKGGGANTGELFF,TGCGCCAGCAGCTTGGGGAAAGGGGGCGGCGCGAACACCGGGGAGCTGTTTTTT,many,TRBV5-1,TRBD1,TRBJ2-2
CASSALDPYEQYF,TGTGCCAGCAGCGCTCTGGACCCTTACGAGCAGTACTTC,many,TRBV2,-,TRBJ2-7
CASSLDREVDEQYF,TGCGCCAGCAGCTTGGATAGGGAGGTGGACGAGCAGTACTTC,many,TRBV5-1,-,TRBJ2-7
CASSVGYSGNTIYF,TGTGCCAGCAGTGTAGGTTACTCTGGAAACACCATATATTTT,-,TRBV12-3/TRBV12-4,-,TRBJ1-3
CASSPLEQNNEQSF,TGTGCCAGCAGCCCCCTGGAACAGAACAATGAGCAGTCCTTC,-,TRBV9,-,TRBJ2-1
CAWSLGTGGRGYTF,TGTGCCTGGTCCCTAGGGACAGGGGGAAGGGGCTACACCTTC,many,TRBV30,TRBD1,TRBJ1-2
CASTRDFEKLFF,TGTGCCAGCACCCGGGACTTTGAAAAACTGTTTTTT,many,TRBV2,-,TRBJ1-4
CASSPGTNYGYTF,TGTGCCAGCTCACCAGGGACAAACTATGGCTACACCTTC,many,TRBV7-9,-,TRBJ1-2
CASSQRDTSGNTIYF,TGTGCCAGCAGCCAACGCGACACCTCTGGAAACACCATATATTTT,many,TRBV3-1,-,TRBJ1-3
CATRPSGSNEQFF,TGTGCCACCAGGCCTAGCGGGAGCAATGAGCAGTTCTTC,many,TRBV24-1,TRBD2,TRBJ2-1
CASSTGGFFYGYTF,TGTGCCAGTAGTACAGGGGGCTTCTTCTATGGCTACACCTTC,-,TRBV19,TRBD1,TRBJ1-2
CASSYGTSGSRDTQYF,TGTGCCAGCAGTTACGGGACTAGCGGGAGTCGGGATACGCAGTATTTT,many,TRBV6-6,TRBD2,TRBJ2-3
CASSYAELAGGVYEQYF,TGTGCCAGCAGTTACGCGGAACTAGCGGGGGGTGTCTACGAGCAGTACTTC,few,TRBV6-5,TRBD2,TRBJ2-7
CAISGTGNTEAFF,TGTGCAATCTCCGGGACAGGGAACACTGAAGCTTTCTTT,many,TRBV5-5,TRBD1,TRBJ1-1
CASSLGTDRATGELFF,TGTGCCAGCAGCTTGGGGACGGACAGGGCTACCGGGGAGCTGTTTTTT,-,TRBV5-4,TRBD1,TRBJ2-2